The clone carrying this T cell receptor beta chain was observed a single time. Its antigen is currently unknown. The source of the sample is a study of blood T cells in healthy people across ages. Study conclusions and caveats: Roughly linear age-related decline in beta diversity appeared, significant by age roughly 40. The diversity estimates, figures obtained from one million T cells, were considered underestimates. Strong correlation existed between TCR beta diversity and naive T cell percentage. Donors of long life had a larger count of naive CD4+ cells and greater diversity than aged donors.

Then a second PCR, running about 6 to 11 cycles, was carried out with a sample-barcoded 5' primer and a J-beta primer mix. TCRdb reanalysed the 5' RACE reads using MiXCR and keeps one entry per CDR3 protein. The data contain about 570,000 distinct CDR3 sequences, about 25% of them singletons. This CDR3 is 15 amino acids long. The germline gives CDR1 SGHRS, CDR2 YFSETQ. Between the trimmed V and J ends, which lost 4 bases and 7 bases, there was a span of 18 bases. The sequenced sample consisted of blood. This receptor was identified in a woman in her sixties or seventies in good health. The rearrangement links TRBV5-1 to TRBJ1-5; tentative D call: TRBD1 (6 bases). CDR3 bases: TGCGCCAGCAGCCCTGGAGACAGGACGGGACAGCCCCAGCATTTT. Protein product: CASSPGDRTGQPQHF.